Below, 12 T cell receptor beta chains from the same sample are listed, as sequenced in a study of control samples from healthy donors and cancer patients. Clones were read by immunoSEQ multiplex PCR, and TCRdb kept only the in-frame ones, dropping some. The data contain about 44,000 clones, 87% of them singletons. Sequencing input: PBMCs. The origin of the receptors is a woman in her sixties or seventies with lung cancer.

A few counts support this clone. The chain links TRBV27 to TRBJ2-5, with TRBD1 as a possible D gene (5 bases). CDR3 length equals 13 residues. The V end was cut by 4 bases, the J end by 3 bases, with 9 bases between. Germline CDR1 MNHEY, CDR2 SMNVEV (reference sequence). The DNA of the CDR3 is TGTGCCAGCAGTTCGCAGGGAAAAGAGACCCAGTACTTC. It yields the protein CASSSQGKETQYF.

The rearrangement uses TRBV4-2 and TRBJ2-3, with D possibly matching TRBD2 (6 bases). This CDR3 contains 14 residues. Germline V gives CDR1 LGHNA, CDR2 YNFKEQ. V shed 1 base and J shed 4 bases, with 9 bases lying between them. The CDR3 sequence is CASSQGRAPDTQYF. CDR3 DNA: TGTGCCAGCAGCCAAGGGAGGGCCCCAGATACGCAGTATTTT.

The sample holds one count of this clone. J is TRBJ1-1 and V is TRBV7-2; D unclear. CDR1 SGHTA and CDR2 FQGNSA come from the germline V gene. Trimming pared 6 bases from V and 4 bases from J, leaving 12 bases between. This CDR3 comprises 13 residues. CDR3 bases: TGTGCCAGCAGTAGATCAGCGCGCACTGAAGCTTTCTTT. Translation gives CASSRSARTEAFF.

The CDR3 reads CASSLEPSVYEQYF. CDR3 coding DNA: TGCGCCAGCAGCTTGGAGCCTAGCGTTTACGAGCAGTACTTC. V gene TRBV5-1 combines with J gene TRBJ2-7, with D possibly being TRBD2 (6 bases). CDR3 length: 14 residues. V lost 0 bases to trimming and J lost 4 bases, with 11 bases between them. Germline lookup yields CDR1 SGHRS and CDR2 YFSETQ.

This chain uses TRBV11-3 with TRBJ1-1; D is unresolved. Trimming took off 5 bases at V and 1 base at J, with 14 bases between the two ends. The CDR3 runs 15 residues. Germline V gene data show CDR1 as SGHNT and CDR2 as YENEEA. CDR3 residues: CASSQGRAGNTEAFF. CDR3 bases: TGTGCCAGCAGCCAAGGCCGGGCAGGGAACACTGAAGCTTTCTTT.

This clone was recorded only once. In DNA, the CDR3 is TGTGCCAGCACCCTTAAAGGGAACACCATATATTTT. This codes for CASTLKGNTIYF. V usage is TRBV6-5 and J usage is TRBJ1-3; D is ambiguous. CDR3 size: 12 residues. In germline, CDR1 is MNHEY, CDR2 SVGAGI. V shed 7 bases and J shed 7 bases, with 11 bases lying between them.

The chain recombines TRBV20-1 with TRBJ2-7, with 8 bases lining up with TRBD1. This CDR3 spans 11 amino acids. Germline lookup yields CDR1 DFQATT and CDR2 SNEGSKA (reference sequence). Trimming at V came to 2 bases and at J to 6 bases, leaving 0 bases not matched to a gene. The CDR3 DNA is TGCAGTGCTAGAACAGGGGGCGAGCAGTACTTC. Encoded protein: CSARTGGEQYF.

The chain combines TRBV5-1 with TRBJ2-5; D is ambiguous. Trimming took 0 bases from V and 4 from J, leaving 4 bases between them. Germline V gene lookup returns CDR1 SGHRS and CDR2 YFSETQ. This CDR3 comprises 12 residues. DNA for the CDR3: TGCGCCAGCAGCTTGGTGTCAGAGACCCAGTACTTC. Amino acid sequence: CASSLVSETQYF.

The CDR3 protein is CASSFRPTRLVDEQYF. CDR3 bases: TGTGCCAGCAGTTTTCGCCCGACTAGACTAGTCGACGAGCAGTACTTC. This chain links TRBV28 with TRBJ2-7, with D possibly matching TRBD2 (6 bases). V dropped 3 bases and J dropped 5 bases, with 20 bases sitting between them. CDR1 is MDHEN and CDR2 is SYDVKM in the germline V gene. There are 16 residues in the CDR3.

This rearrangement joins TRBV2 to TRBJ1-5; 7 bases fit TRBD1. The CDR3 length is 13 residues. V dropped 7 bases and J dropped 6; count of bases not matched to a gene: 6. Germline V lookup: CDR1 SNHLY, CDR2 FYNNEI. CDR3 DNA: TGTGCCAGCATGACAGGGAGAGGTCAGCCCCAGCATTTT. Protein: CASMTGRGQPQHF.

The V gene is TRBV19, the J gene TRBJ2-4, with unresolved D. CDR1 is LNHDA and CDR2 is SQIVND in the germline V gene (reference sequence). V was shortened by 6 bases and J by 1 base, with 13 bases between the two germline ends. This CDR3 contains 15 residues. The CDR3 sequence: CASSNLGDAKNIQYF. The CDR3 DNA reads TGTGCCAGTAGCAACCTTGGGGATGCCAAAAACATTCAGTACTTC.

V and J are TRBV29-1 and TRBJ2-7; 7 bases fit TRBD1. This CDR3 has 13 residues. V trimming: 5 bases; J trimming: 5 bases; junction bases outside the gene matches: 9. Germline values: CDR1 SQVTM, CDR2 ANQGSEA. The CDR3 loop reads CSVHGQVGNEQYF. The CDR3 bases are TGCAGCGTTCACGGACAGGTCGGAAACGAGCAGTACTTC.